This T cell receptor (beta chain) comes out of a study of T cell responses to AZD1222 COVID-19 vaccine. Study-wide context: Pooling covered second doses at about 4 or about 12 weeks. Study-level findings and limits: Reports indicate that nearly half of spike-specific TCRs are directed at unmutated variant regions.

The data were produced by immunoSEQ multiplex PCR, yet TCRdb's version contains in-frame clones alone and is incomplete. The sample yields fewer than 200,000 clones, almost 95% seen once. Comments on this clone: The antigen remains unidentified.

Trimming removed 5 bases from V and 7 bases from J, with 17 bases in between. CDR1 is LGHDT and CDR2 is YNNKEL in the germline V gene (reference sequence). The CDR3 consists of 14 residues. The sample was peripheral blood, taken on day 0 of AZD1222 vaccination. The receptor comes from an adult in good health. The chain carries TRBV3-1 (or the pseudogene TRBV3-2) and TRBJ1-1; D perhaps matches TRBD1 (5 bases). CDR3 loop: CASSTRQPGGEAFF. The CDR3 DNA reads TGTGCCAGCAGCACTCGACAGCCTGGAGGTGAAGCTTTCTTT.